These 2 T cell receptor beta chains came from one sample sequenced in a study of read filtering for tumor transcriptome and immune sequencing. This library used roughly 400 ng RNA and molecular barcoded adaptors spanning alpha/delta and beta/gamma chains. TCRdb re-called the reads through MiXCR, storing one row per CDR3 protein. The table has about 39,000 distinct CDR3 sequences, approximately 15% seen once. The sample comprised a population of CD138-negative cells sorted from bone marrow. The receptors stem from a donor aged 40 or over with multiple myeloma.

The V call is TRBV5-1, the J call TRBJ2-1; possible D gene TRBD1, 5 bases. Germline CDR1 SGHRS, CDR2 YFSETQ. This CDR3 is 13 amino acids long. Trimming stripped 6 bases from V and 6 bases from J, with 13 bases between. The CDR3 reads CASTTTATNEQFF. The DNA for the CDR3 is TGCGCCAGCACCACGACAGCTACCAATGAGCAGTTCTTC.

This clonotype was counted many times. The CDR3 reads CASTMRGNPPSNQPQHF. DNA of the CDR3: TGTGCCAGTACTATGCGGGGGAACCCCCCTAGCAATCAGCCCCAGCATTTT. V and J are TRBV19 and TRBJ1-5; tentatively, D is TRBD1 (5 bases). Trimming cost V 7 bases and J 0 bases, with 19 bases left between them. The CDR3 consists of 17 residues. Germline lookup yields CDR1 LNHDA and CDR2 SQIVND (reference sequence).